This T cell receptor (beta chain) was sequenced for a study of shared clonotypes between healthy human individuals. The repertoire was sequenced with immunoSEQ multiplex PCR; TCRdb's copy has only in-frame clones and lacks some. The sample contains about a million clones, 77% of which appear only once. This CDR3 is built from 13 residues. CDR1 MNHEY and CDR2 SMNVEV come from the germline V gene (reference sequence). The germline V and J ends were trimmed by 2 bases and 6 bases, with 8 bases remaining between them. Points on this clone: Its antigen is currently unknown.

General study findings and limits: Among donors, clonotype sharing was expected to be affected by sequencing depth. It was only blood that was sampled, and tissue repertoires likely differ. Generally, naive subsets (rather than memory subsets) showed larger estimated richness.

This clonotype was sampled from a man younger than 35 in good health. Some clones in this sample may be carry-over from other donors' samples. Input material: memory CD4+ T cells from PBMCs. The subset: CD45RA-negative fraction. The chain couples TRBV27 to TRBJ2-1, with D uncertain. This chain's CDR3 is CASSLKWSNEQFF. The CDR3 DNA sequence: TGTGCCAGCAGTTTAAAGTGGAGCAATGAGCAGTTCTTC.